The 13 T cell receptor beta chains presented below share a single source sample, sequenced in a study of blood T cell repertoires in COVID-19. Some clones are missing from TCRdb's copy, which holds only in-frame ones; the method was immunoSEQ multiplex PCR. The table records roughly 250,000 clones, about four fifths of them present only once. The sequenced material came from peripheral blood. The receptors stem from an older person with COVID-19, enrolled during active disease.

The chain carries TRBV6-1 and TRBJ1-1; D ambiguous. Germline CDR1 is MNHNS and CDR2 is SASEGT. V lost 2 bases, J lost 3 bases, and 10 bases lay in between. The CDR3 has 14 residues. CDR3 residues: CASSEPGFHTEAFF. The CDR3, as DNA: TGTGCCAGCAGTGAACCGGGGTTCCACACTGAAGCTTTCTTT.

This clone was counted a single time. The V gene is TRBV10-3, the J gene TRBJ2-3, with D maybe TRBD2 (6 bases). Trimming cost V 3 bases and J 3 bases, with 16 bases left between them. Looked up from germline, CDR1 is ENHRY and CDR2 is SYGVKD. The CDR3 is made up of 16 amino acids. The CDR3 is CAISDPGTPHTDTQYF. CDR3 bases: TGTGCCATCAGTGATCCCGGGACTCCTCATACAGATACGCAGTATTTT.

This chain uses TRBV5-1 with TRBJ2-7; TRBD2 agrees at 7 bases. Trimming cost V 3 bases and J 2 bases; bases outside gene matches: 5. The V gene's germline CDR1 is SGHRS and CDR2 YFSETQ. The CDR3 has 14 amino acids. CDR3 region: CASSSASGTYEQYF. DNA of the CDR3: TGCGCCAGCAGCTCGGCTAGCGGAACCTACGAGCAGTACTTC.

The V and J genes are TRBV7-2 and TRBJ2-2, with TRBD2 identical over 9 bases. The CDR3 sequence is 16 residues long. Trimming took 6 bases from V and 9 from J; bases not matched to a gene: 14. The germline V gene encodes CDR1 SGHTA and CDR2 FQGNSA. The CDR3 coding sequence is TGTGCCAGCAGTCCCGCTGGGAAGCGGGGGGACAGGGAGCTGTTTTTT. This encodes CASSPAGKRGDRELFF.

The chain couples TRBV4-1 to TRBJ2-1, with 9 bases that match TRBD2. Germline lookup yields CDR1 MGHRA and CDR2 YSYEKL. The V segment lost 3 bases and the J segment 6 bases; nucleotides outside the gene matches: 9. The CDR3 runs to 16 residues. CDR3 loop: CASSHVAGGGPNEQFF. The CDR3, as DNA: TGCGCCAGCAGCCACGTGGCGGGAGGGGGTCCCAATGAGCAGTTCTTC.

The chain couples TRBV6-5 to TRBJ2-5, with 8 bases that match TRBD2. The CDR3 spans 14 residues. Germline trimming cut 8 bases from V and 3 bases from J; bases unmatched to any gene: 8. Germline CDR1 is MNHEY and CDR2 is SVGAGI. CDR3 sequence: CASPGGKLKETQYF. Here the CDR3 DNA reads TGTGCCAGCCCGGGAGGGAAACTAAAAGAGACCCAGTACTTC.

V usage is TRBV27 and J usage is TRBJ1-5; TRBD1 agrees at 10 bases. V was clipped by 3 bases and J by 6 bases; unmatched bases: 14. The CDR3 length is 18 residues. The V gene's germline CDR1 is MNHEY and CDR2 SMNVEV (reference sequence). CDR3 residues: CASSFSGQGGVAGQPQHF. Here the CDR3 DNA reads TGTGCCAGCAGTTTTTCCGGACAGGGGGGAGTAGCAGGTCAGCCCCAGCATTTT.

The J gene is TRBJ2-3, the V gene TRBV7-3; 10 bases fit TRBD2. V was clipped by 1 base and J by 2 bases; unmatched bases: 18. The CDR3 has 21 residues. From germline, CDR1 is SGHTA and CDR2 FQGTGA. CDR3 sequence (DNA): TGTGCCAGCAGCTTAAGGCGCCGGGTGGGTCTAGCGGGGGCCAACACAGATACGCAGTATTTT. The encoded protein is CASSLRRRVGLAGANTDTQYF.

The rearrangement links TRBV9 to TRBJ2-1; 7 positions agree with TRBD2. The CDR3 sequence is 18 residues long. The J segment lost 2 bases and the V segment lost 3 bases, leaving 14 bases of the junction unmatched. Germline CDR1 reads SGDLS; CDR2 reads YYNGEE. The CDR3: CASSGGLGERTAYNEQFF. The CDR3 DNA reads as TGTGCCAGCAGCGGAGGACTAGGGGAGAGGACGGCCTACAATGAGCAGTTCTTC.

The chain links TRBV7-2 to TRBJ1-5; possible D gene TRBD1, 6 bases. Deletions cut 1 base from V and 4 bases from J, with 11 bases between. The germline gives CDR1 SGHTA, CDR2 FQGNSA. The CDR3 has 15 amino acids. The chain's CDR3 is CASSLVRGANQPQHF. The CDR3 region has the DNA TGTGCCAGCAGCTTAGTCAGGGGCGCGAATCAGCCCCAGCATTTT.

This clone was detected a few times. This sequence joins TRBV24-1 and TRBJ2-1, with TRBD2 identical over 10 bases. From germline, CDR1 is KGHDR and CDR2 SFDVKD. The CDR3 spans 16 residues. The V segment lost 5 bases and the J segment 9 bases; nucleotides outside the gene matches: 12. The CDR3: CATSAPLAGVGSEQFF. In nucleotides, the CDR3 is TGTGCCACCAGTGCCCCCCTAGCGGGAGTAGGTAGTGAGCAGTTCTTC.

The rearrangement links TRBV11-2 to TRBJ1-3; 7 bases map to TRBD1. The germline V gene has CDR1 SGHAT and CDR2 FQNNGV. The V segment lost 5 bases and the J segment 1 base; nucleotides outside the gene matches: 8. The CDR3 contains 16 residues. CDR3 coding DNA: TGTGCCAGCAGCCCGCACTTGACAGGGTCTGGAAACACCATATATTTT. Amino acid sequence: CASSPHLTGSGNTIYF. Based on the CDR3 plus reference TRBV11-2 and TRBJ1-3, the full variable domain is EAGVAQSPRYKIIEKRQSVAFWCNPISGHATLYWYQQILGQGPKLLIQFQNNGVVDDSQLPKDRFSAERLKGVDSTLKIQPAKLEDSAVYLCASSPHLTGSGNTIYFGEGSWLTVV.

The chain couples TRBV27 to TRBJ1-5, with 7 bases that match TRBD1. CDR1 and CDR2 from the germline V gene are MNHEY and SMNVEV (reference sequence). J was trimmed by 7 bases and V by 9 bases; bases with no gene match: 9. The CDR3 covers 13 residues. The CDR3 protein is CASRERGRQPQHF. The CDR3 DNA reads TGTGCCAGTCGCGAAAGGGGGCGACAGCCCCAGCATTTT.